This is a list of T cell receptor beta chains from one sample in a study of ipilimumab plus nivolumab after autologous stem cell transplantation. The repertoire was sequenced with immunoSEQ multiplex PCR; TCRdb's copy has only in-frame clones and lacks some. Among around 600 clones, about 70% were seen once, and the ten largest hold more than 50%. The sample consisted of PBMCs, taken in a trial of ipilimumab plus nivolumab as post-transplant consolidation. The receptors were gathered from a male donor with diffuse large B-cell lymphoma. CDR3s leave out the opening cysteine and the closing phenylalanine or tryptophan. The order of the fields is J gene, V gene, CDR3 protein.

>TRBJ1-1|TRBV6-5
ASRPVTGWYTEAF
>TRBJ1-3|TRBV11-2
ASSLKPGQGANTIY
>TRBJ2-1|TRBV27
ASSLIGTGGRNEQF
>TRBJ1-3|TRBV5-8
ASSLSPGLRNTIY
>TRBJ2-5|TRBV5-6
ASSLVKYSGGKETQY
>TRBJ1-5|TRBV2
ASARQGTFSNQPQH
>TRBJ1-5|TRBV5-1
ASSAGSGTENQPQH
>TRBJ2-2|TRBV11-2
ASSPRTATNTGELF
>TRBJ2-7|TRBV29-1
SVVASGGGEQY
>TRBJ2-5|TRBV10-3
AISPGRLAGFIETQY
>TRBJ1-6|TRBV5-1
ASSLSGPNSPLH
>TRBJ1-1|TRBV13
ASSPGGFGTEAF
>TRBJ2-7|TRBV7-9
ASSLGTGGFYEQY
>TRBJ2-2|TRBV30
AWSVSRRGTGELF
>-|TRBV19
ASSIAGTGNYEQY
>TRBJ1-5|TRBV5-5
ASSWGGNQPQH
>TRBJ2-7|TRBV4-3
ASSQDRTTYEQY
>TRBJ1-2|TRBV29-1
SVEQGKYGYT
>TRBJ1-1|TRBV7-9
ASSQDRGEAF
>TRBJ2-2|TRBV5-5
ASSLQTENTGELF
>TRBJ1-1|TRBV4-3
ASSRGGGTEAF
>TRBJ2-1|TRBV29-1
SVWRFGDTGFVWGMF
>TRBJ1-3|TRBV6-1
ASSFGRVSGNTIY
>TRBJ2-2|TRBV11-2
ASSLVGGAGELF
>TRBJ1-2|TRBV11-3
ASSVDRAGMDYGYT
>TRBJ2-5|TRBV9
ASSVQEQETQY
>TRBJ2-7|TRBV5-5
ASSSGRTYSYEQY
>TRBJ1-6|TRBV13
ASRLGSYNSPLH
>TRBJ2-3|TRBV5-1
ASQQGGSRTDTQY
>TRBJ2-1|TRBV27
ASSPVRVTGSYNEQF
>TRBJ2-4|TRBV6-5
ASSPLQRENIQY
>TRBJ1-4|TRBV9
ASSPGTGKSEKLF
>TRBJ1-6|TRBV27
ASSDRGDSPLH
>TRBJ2-5|TRBV5-1
ASSLARAGGAETQY
>TRBJ2-7|TRBV27
ASSLFGGYEQY
>TRBJ1-1|TRBV7-2
ASSLDWGRGSTEAF
>TRBJ1-2|TRBV11-1
ASSEMWIRNVDYGYT
>TRBJ2-7|TRBV7-3
ASTSPGLAFEQY
>TRBJ2-7|TRBV27
ASSQERGASYEQY
>TRBJ1-5|TRBV5-3
ASSLGRQGNQPQH
>TRBJ1-1|TRBV18
ASSPSEGANTEAF
>TRBJ2-2|TRBV2
ASKTLGGLTGELF
>TRBJ1-2|TRBV11-2
ASSRTTNYGYT
>TRBJ2-1|TRBV4-1
ASSQDHRGDEQF
>TRBJ2-3|TRBV5-6
ASSLGPTGTDTQY
>TRBJ1-4|TRBV28
ASSFDSEATNEKLF